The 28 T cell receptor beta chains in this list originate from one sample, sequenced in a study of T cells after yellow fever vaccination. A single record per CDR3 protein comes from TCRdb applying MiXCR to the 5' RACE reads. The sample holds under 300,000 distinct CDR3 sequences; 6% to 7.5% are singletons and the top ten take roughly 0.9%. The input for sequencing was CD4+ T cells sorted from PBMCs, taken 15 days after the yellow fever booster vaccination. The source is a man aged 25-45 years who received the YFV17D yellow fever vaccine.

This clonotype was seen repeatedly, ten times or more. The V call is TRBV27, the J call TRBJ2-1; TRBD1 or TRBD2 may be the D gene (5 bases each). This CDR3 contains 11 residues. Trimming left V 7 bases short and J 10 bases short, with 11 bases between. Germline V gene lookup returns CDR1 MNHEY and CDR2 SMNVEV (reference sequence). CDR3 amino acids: CASTRGVEQFF. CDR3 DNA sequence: TGTGCCAGCACCCGAGGGGTGGAGCAGTTCTTC.

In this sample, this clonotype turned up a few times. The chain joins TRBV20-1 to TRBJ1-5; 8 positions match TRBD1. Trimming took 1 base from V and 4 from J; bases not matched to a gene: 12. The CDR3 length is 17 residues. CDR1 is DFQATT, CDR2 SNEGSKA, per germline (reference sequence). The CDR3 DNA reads TGCAGTGCTAGAGGGCCGGGACAGGACAGAACAAATCAGCCCCAGCATTTT. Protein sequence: CSARGPGQDRTNQPQHF.

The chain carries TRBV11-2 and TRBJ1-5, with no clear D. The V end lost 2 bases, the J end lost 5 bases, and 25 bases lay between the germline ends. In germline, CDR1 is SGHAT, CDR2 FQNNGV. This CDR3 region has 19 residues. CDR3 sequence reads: CASSLNSPPQASSHQPQHF. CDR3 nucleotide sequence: TGTGCCAGCAGCTTAAATTCTCCTCCGCAGGCCTCCTCTCATCAGCCCCAGCATTTT.

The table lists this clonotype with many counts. Written as DNA, the CDR3 is TGTGCCAGCAGCCCGGTTGTAGCGGGAAACAATGAGCAGTTCTTC. Amino acid sequence: CASSPVVAGNNEQFF. The genes are TRBV7-3 and TRBJ2-1; 8 bases line up with TRBD2. The V gene end was trimmed by 5 bases and the J gene end by 5 bases; junction bases not matched to a gene: 8. Germline values: CDR1 SGHTA, CDR2 FQGTGA. There are 15 residues in the CDR3.

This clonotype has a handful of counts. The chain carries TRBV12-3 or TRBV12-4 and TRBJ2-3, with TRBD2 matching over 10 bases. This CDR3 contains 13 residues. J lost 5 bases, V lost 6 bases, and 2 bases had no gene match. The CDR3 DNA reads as TGTGCCAGCAGGAGGACTAGCGGAGATACGCAGTATTTT. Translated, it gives CASRRTSGDTQYF.

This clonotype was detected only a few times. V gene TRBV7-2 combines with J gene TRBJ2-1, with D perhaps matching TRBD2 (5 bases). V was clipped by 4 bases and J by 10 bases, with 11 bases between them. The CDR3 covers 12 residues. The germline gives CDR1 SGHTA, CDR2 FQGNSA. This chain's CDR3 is CASSYLGGEQFF. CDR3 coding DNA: TGTGCCAGCAGCTATCTCGGAGGAGAGCAGTTCTTC.

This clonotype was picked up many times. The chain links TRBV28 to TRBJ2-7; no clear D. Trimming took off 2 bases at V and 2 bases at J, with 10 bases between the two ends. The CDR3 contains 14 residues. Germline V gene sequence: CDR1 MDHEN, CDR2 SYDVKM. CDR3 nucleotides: TGTGCCAGCAGTTTAATAGGTCCCACCTACGAGCAGTACTTC. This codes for CASSLIGPTYEQYF.

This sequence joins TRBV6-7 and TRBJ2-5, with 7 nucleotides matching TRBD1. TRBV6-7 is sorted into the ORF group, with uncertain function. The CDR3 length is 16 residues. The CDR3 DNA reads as TGTGCTAGATCGCCCACAGGGGCCGGGGTAAAGGAGACCCAGTACTTC. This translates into CARSPTGAGVKETQYF.

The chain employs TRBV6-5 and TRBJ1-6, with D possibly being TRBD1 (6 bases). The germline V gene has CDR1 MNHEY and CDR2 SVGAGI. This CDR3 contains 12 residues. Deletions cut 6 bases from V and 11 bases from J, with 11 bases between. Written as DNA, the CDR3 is TGTGCCAGCAGCATAGGGGGGGCACCCCTCCACTTT. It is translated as CASSIGGAPLHF.

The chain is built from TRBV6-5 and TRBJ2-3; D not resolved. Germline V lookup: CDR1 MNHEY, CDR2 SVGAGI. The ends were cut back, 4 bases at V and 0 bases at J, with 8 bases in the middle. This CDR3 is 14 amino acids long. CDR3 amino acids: CASSSTTSTDTQYF. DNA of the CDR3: TGTGCCAGCAGTTCGACGACTAGCACAGATACGCAGTATTTT.

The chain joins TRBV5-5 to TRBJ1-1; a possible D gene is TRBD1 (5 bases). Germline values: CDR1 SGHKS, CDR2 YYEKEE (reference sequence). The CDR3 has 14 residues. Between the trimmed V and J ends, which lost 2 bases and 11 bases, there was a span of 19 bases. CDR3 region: CASSFAGGNAAAFF. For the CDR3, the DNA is TGTGCCAGCAGCTTTGCTGGGGGAAACGCGGCGGCTTTCTTT.

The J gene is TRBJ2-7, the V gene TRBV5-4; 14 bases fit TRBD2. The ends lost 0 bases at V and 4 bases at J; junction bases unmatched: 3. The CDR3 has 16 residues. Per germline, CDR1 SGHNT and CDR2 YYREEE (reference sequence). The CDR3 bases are TGTGCCAGCAGCTTGGGGGGACTAGCGGGAGTGTACGAGCAGTACTTC. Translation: CASSLGGLAGVYEQYF.

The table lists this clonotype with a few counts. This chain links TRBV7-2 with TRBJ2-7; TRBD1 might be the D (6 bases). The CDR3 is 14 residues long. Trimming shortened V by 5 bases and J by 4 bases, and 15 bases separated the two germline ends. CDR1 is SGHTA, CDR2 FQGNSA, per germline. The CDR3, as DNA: TGTGCCAGCAGCCCCCAACAGGGTGTTTACGAGCAGTACTTC. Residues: CASSPQQGVYEQYF. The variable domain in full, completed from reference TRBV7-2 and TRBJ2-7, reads GAGVSQSPSNKVTEKGKDVELRCDPISGHTALYWYRQSLGQGLEFLIYFQGNSAPDKSGLPSDRFSAERTGGSVSTLTIQRTQQEDSAVYLCASSPQQGVYEQYFGPGTRLTVT.

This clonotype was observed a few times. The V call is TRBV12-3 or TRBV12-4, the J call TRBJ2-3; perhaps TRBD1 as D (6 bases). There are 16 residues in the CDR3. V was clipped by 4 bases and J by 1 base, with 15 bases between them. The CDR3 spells CASSSFTGFGTDTQYF. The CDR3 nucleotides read TGTGCCAGCAGTTCCTTTACAGGGTTCGGCACAGATACGCAGTATTTT.

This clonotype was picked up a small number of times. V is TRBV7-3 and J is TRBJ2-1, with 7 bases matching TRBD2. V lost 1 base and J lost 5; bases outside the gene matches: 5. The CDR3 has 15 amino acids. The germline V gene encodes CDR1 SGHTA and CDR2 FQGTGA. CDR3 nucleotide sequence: TGTGCCAGCAGCTTAATGGCGGGAGTGAACAATGAGCAGTTCTTC. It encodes CASSLMAGVNNEQFF.

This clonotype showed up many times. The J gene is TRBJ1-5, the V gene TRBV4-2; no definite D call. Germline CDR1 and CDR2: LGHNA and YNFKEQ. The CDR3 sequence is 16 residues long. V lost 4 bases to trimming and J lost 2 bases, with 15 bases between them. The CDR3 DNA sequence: TGTGCCAGCAGCCGCCGCTGGGAGACGGGCAATCAGCCCCAGCATTTT. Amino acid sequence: CASSRRWETGNQPQHF.

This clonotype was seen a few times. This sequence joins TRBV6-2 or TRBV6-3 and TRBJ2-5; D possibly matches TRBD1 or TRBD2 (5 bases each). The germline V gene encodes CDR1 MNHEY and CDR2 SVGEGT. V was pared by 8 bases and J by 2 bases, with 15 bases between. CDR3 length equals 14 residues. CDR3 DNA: TGTGCCAGCGGTATACGGGACCCACAAGAGACCCAGTACTTC. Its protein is CASGIRDPQETQYF.

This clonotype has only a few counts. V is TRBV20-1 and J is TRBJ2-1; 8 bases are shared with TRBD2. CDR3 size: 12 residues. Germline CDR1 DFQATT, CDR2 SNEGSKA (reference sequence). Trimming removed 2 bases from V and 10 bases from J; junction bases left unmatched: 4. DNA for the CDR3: TGCAGTGCTAGACCGCGGGAGGCCGAGCAGTTCTTC. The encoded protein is CSARPREAEQFF.

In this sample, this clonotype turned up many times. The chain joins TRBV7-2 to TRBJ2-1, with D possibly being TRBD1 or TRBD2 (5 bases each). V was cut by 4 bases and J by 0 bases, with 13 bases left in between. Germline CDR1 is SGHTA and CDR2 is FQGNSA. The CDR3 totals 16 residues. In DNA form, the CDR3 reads TGTGCCAGCAGCTATGCCGGGACGAGCTCCTACAATGAGCAGTTCTTC. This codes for CASSYAGTSSYNEQFF.

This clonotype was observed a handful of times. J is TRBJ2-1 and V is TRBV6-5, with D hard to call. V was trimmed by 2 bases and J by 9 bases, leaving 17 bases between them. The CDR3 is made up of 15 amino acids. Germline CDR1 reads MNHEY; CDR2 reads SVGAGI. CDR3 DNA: TGTGCCAGCAGTTACGCGGATTTTTTTTATGGTGAGCAGTTCTTC. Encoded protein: CASSYADFFYGEQFF.

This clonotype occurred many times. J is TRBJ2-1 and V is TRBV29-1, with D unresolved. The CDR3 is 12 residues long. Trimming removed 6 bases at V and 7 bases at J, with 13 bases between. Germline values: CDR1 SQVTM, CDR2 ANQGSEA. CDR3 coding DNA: TGCAGCGTCGTTGATGGGTTTAATGAGCAGTTCTTC. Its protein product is CSVVDGFNEQFF.

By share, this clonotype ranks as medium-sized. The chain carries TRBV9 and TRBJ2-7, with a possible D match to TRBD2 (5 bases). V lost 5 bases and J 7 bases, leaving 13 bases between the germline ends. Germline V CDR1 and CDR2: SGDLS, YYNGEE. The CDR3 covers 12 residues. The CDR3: CASSALGGEQYF. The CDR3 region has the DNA TGTGCCAGCAGTGCACTAGGTGGGGAGCAGTACTTC.

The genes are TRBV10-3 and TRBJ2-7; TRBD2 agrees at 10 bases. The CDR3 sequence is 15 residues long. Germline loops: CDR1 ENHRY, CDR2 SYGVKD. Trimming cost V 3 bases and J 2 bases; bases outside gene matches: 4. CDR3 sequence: CAISERTSGTYEQYF. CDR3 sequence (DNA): TGTGCCATCAGTGAACGGACTAGCGGAACCTACGAGCAGTACTTC.

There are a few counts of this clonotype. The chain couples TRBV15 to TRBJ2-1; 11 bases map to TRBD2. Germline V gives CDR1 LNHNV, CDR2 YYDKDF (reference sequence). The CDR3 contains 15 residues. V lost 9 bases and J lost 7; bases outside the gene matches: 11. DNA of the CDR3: TGTGCCACGAGACAGGGGGGACTAGCGGTGAATGAGCAGTTCTTC. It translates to CATRQGGLAVNEQFF.

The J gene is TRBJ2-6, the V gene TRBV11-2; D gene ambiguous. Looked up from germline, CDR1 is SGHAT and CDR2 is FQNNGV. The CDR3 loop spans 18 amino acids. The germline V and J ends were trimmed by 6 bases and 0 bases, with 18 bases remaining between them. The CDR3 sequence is CASSGWVPPSSGANVLTF. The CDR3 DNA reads TGTGCCAGCAGTGGATGGGTACCCCCTAGCTCTGGGGCCAACGTCCTGACTTTC. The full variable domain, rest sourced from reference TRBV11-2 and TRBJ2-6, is EAGVAQSPRYKIIEKRQSVAFWCNPISGHATLYWYQQILGQGPKLLIQFQNNGVVDDSQLPKDRFSAERLKGVDSTLKIQPAKLEDSAVYLCASSGWVPPSSGANVLTFGAGSRLTVL.

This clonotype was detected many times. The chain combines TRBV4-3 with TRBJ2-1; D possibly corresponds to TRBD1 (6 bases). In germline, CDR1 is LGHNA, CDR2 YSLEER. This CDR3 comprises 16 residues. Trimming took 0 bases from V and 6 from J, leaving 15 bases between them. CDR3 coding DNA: TGCGCCAGCAGCCAAGATTTGGGACAAGGATTCAATGAGCAGTTCTTC. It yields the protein CASSQDLGQGFNEQFF.

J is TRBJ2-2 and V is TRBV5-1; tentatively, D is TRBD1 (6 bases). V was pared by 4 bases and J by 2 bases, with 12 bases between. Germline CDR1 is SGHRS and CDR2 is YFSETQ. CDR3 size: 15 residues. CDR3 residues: CASSPYRVNTGELFF. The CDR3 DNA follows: TGCGCCAGCAGCCCATACAGGGTTAACACCGGGGAGCTGTTTTTT.

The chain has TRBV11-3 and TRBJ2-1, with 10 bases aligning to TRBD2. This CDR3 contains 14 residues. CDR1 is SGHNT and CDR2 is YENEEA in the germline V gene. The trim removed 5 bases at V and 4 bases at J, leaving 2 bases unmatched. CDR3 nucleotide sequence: TGTGCCAGCAGCCGTAGCGGGGGGTACAATGAGCAGTTCTTC. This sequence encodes CASSRSGGYNEQFF.